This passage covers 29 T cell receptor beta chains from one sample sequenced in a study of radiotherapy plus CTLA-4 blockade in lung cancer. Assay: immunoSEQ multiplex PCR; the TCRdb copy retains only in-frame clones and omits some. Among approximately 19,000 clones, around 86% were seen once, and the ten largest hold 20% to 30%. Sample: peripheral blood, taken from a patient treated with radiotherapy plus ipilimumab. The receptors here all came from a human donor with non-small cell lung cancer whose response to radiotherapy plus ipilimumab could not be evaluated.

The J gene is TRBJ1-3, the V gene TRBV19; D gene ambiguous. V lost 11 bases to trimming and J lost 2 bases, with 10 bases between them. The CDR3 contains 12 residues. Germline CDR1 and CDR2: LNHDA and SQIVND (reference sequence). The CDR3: CAAGSAGNTIYF. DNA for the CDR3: TGTGCCGCGGGGAGTGCTGGAAACACCATATATTTT. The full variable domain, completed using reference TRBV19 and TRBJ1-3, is DGGITQSPKYLFRKEGQNVTLSCEQNLNHDAMYWYRQDPGQGLRLIYYSQIVNDFQKGDIAEGYSVSREKKESFPLTVTSAQKNPTAFYLCAAGSAGNTIYFGEGSWLTVV.

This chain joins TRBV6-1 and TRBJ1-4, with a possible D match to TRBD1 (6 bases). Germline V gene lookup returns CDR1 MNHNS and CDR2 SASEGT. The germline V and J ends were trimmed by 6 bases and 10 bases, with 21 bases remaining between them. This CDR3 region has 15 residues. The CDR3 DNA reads TGTGCCAGCAGCCCAGGACAGATACGGTTGGGAAAACTGTTTTTT. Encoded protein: CASSPGQIRLGKLFF.

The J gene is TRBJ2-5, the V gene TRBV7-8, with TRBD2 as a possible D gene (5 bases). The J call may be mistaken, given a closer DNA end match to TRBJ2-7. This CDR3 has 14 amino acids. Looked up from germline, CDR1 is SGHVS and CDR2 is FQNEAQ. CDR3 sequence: CASSYLAGGYEQYF. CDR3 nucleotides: TGTGCCAGCAGCTACCTTGCGGGTGGGTACGAGCAGTACTTC.

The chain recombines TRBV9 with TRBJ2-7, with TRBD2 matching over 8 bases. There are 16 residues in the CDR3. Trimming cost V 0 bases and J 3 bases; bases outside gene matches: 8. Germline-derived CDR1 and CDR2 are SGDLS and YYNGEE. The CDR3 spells CASSVAPGGVYYEQYF. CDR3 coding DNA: TGTGCCAGCAGCGTAGCCCCGGGAGGGGTATACTACGAGCAGTACTTC.

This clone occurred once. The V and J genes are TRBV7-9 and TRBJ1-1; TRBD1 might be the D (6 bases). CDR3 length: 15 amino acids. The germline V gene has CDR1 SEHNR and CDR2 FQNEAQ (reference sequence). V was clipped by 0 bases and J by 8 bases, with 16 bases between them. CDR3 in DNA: TGTGCCAGCAGCTTAGCGGGGGGGCAGGGGACGGAAGCTTTCTTT. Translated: CASSLAGGQGTEAFF.

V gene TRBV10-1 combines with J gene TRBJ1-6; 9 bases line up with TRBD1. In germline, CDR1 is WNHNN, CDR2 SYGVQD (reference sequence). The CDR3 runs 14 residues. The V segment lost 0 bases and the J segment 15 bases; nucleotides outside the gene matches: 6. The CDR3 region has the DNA TGCGCCAGCAGTGAGTCACAGGGGGCCCGTCGCCTCCACTTT. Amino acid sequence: CASSESQGARRLHF.

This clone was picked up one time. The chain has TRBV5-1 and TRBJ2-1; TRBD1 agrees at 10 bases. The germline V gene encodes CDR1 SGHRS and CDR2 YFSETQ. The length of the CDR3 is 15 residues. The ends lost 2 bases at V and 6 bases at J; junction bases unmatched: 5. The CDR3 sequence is CASSFGTGEANEQFF. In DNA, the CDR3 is TGCGCCAGCAGCTTCGGGACAGGGGAAGCCAATGAGCAGTTCTTC.

CDR3 residues: CASTLLGSAGGPTYEQYF. The CDR3 region has the DNA TGTGCCAGCACCCTTTTAGGATCAGCGGGAGGACCTACCTACGAGCAGTACTTC. The rearrangement joins TRBV27 to TRBJ2-7; 9 bases fit TRBD2. V shed 7 bases and J 2 bases; nucleotides not matched to a gene: 18. CDR1 is MNHEY and CDR2 is SMNVEV in the germline V gene (reference sequence). This CDR3 comprises 18 residues.

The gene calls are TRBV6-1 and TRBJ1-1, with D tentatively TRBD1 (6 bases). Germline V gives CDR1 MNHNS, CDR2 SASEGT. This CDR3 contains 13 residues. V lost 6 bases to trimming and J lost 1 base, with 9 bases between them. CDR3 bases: TGTGCCAGCAGCTGGGGACAGAACACTGAAGCTTTCTTT. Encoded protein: CASSWGQNTEAFF.

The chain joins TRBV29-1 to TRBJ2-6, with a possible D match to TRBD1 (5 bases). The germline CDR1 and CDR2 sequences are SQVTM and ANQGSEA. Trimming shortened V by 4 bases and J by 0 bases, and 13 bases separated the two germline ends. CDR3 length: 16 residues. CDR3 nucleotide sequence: TGCAGCGTTGCGACAGACGTTAACTCTGGGGCCAACGTCCTGACTTTC. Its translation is CSVATDVNSGANVLTF.

The DNA of the CDR3 is TGCGCCAGCAGCCCCAGGGGGCACGGGGGCTACGAGCAGTACTTC. Amino acids: CASSPRGHGGYEQYF. This chain uses TRBV5-1 with TRBJ2-7; 8 nucleotides match TRBD1. The CDR3 is 15 amino acids. Per the germline V gene, CDR1 is SGHRS and CDR2 is YFSETQ. V shed 4 bases and J 3 bases; nucleotides not matched to a gene: 9. The variable domain in full, with the rest retrieved from reference TRBV5-1 and TRBJ2-7, is KAGVTQTPRYLIKTRGQQVTLSCSPISGHRSVSWYQQTPGQGLQFLFEYFSETQRNKGNFPGRFSGRQFSNSRSEMNVSTLELGDSALYLCASSPRGHGGYEQYFGPGTRLTVT.

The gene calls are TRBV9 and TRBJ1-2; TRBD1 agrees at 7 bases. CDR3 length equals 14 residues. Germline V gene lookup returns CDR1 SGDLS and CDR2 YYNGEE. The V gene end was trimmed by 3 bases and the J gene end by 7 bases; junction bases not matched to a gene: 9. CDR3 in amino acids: CASSGRTGALGYTF. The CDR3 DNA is TGTGCCAGCAGCGGAAGAACAGGGGCTCTTGGCTACACCTTC.

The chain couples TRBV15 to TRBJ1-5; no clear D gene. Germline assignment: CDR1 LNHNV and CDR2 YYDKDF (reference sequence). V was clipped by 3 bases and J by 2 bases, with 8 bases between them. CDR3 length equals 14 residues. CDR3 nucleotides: TGTGCCACCAGCAGGAGAGAGGGCAATCAGCCCCAGCATTTT. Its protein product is CATSRREGNQPQHF.

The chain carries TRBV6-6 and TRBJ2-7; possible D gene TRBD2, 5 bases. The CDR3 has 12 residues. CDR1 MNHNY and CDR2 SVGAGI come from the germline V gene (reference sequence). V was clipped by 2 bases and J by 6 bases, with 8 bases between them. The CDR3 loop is CASSYGGREQYF. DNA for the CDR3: TGTGCCAGCAGTTACGGAGGTCGCGAGCAGTACTTC.

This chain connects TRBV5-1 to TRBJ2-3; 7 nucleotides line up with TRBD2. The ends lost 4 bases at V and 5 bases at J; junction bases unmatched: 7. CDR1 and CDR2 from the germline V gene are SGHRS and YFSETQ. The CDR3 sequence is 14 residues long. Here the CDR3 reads CASSVVGEGDTQYF. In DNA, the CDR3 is TGCGCCAGCAGCGTGGTAGGGGAGGGAGATACGCAGTATTTT.

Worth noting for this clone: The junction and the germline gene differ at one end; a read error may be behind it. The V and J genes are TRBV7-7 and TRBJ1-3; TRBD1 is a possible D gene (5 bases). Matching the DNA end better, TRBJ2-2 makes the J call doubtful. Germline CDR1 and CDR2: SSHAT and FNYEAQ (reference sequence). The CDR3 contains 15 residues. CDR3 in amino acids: CASSLDSANTGELFF. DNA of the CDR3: TGTGCTAGCAGCTTAGACAGCGCGAACACCGGGGAGCTGTTTTTT.

Here the CDR3 reads CASSLGGSGTSTDTQYF. The CDR3 nucleotides read TGCGCCAGCAGCTTGGGCGGGAGCGGGACTAGCACAGATACGCAGTATTTT. The chain uses TRBV5-1 and TRBJ2-3; 7 nucleotides line up with TRBD2. Germline V lookup: CDR1 SGHRS, CDR2 YFSETQ. The CDR3 is 17 amino acids. Unmatched junction bases numbered 7, after V lost 0 bases and J lost 0 bases.

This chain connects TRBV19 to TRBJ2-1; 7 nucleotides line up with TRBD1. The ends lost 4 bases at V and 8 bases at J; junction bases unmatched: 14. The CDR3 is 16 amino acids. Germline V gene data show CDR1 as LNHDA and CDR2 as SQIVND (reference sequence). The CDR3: CASSNRPQGSTDEQFF. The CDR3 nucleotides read TGTGCCAGTAGTAACCGACCACAGGGGTCGACCGATGAGCAGTTCTTC.

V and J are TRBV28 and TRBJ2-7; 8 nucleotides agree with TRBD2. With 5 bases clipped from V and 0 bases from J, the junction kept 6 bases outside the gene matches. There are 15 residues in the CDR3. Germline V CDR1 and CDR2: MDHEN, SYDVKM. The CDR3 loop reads CASSPSGSGSYEQYF. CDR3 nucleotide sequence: TGTGCCAGCAGTCCAAGCGGGAGTGGCTCCTACGAGCAGTACTTC.

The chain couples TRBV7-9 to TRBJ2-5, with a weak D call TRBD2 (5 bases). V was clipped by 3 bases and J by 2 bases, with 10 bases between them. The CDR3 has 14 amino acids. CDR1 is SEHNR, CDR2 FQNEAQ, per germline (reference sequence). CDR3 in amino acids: CASSFREPQETQYF. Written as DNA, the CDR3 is TGTGCCAGCAGCTTTAGGGAGCCTCAAGAGACCCAGTACTTC.

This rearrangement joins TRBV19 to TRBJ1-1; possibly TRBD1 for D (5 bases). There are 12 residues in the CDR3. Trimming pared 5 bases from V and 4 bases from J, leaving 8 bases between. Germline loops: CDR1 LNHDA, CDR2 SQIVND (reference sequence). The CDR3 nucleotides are TGTGCCAGTAGTCAAGGGGCCACTGAAGCTTTCTTT. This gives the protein CASSQGATEAFF. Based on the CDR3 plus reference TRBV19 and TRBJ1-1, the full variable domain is DGGITQSPKYLFRKEGQNVTLSCEQNLNHDAMYWYRQDPGQGLRLIYYSQIVNDFQKGDIAEGYSVSREKKESFPLTVTSAQKNPTAFYLCASSQGATEAFFGQGTRLTVV.

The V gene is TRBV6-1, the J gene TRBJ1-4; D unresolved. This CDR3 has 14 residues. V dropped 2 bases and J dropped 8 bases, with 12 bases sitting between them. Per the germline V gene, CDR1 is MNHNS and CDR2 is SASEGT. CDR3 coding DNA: TGTGCCAGCAGTGAATTGGCAGGATGGGAAAAACTGTTTTTT. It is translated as CASSELAGWEKLFF.

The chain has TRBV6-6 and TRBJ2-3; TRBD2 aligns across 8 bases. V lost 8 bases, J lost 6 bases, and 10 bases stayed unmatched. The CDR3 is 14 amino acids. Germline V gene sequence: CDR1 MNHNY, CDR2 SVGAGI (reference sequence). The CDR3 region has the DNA TGTGCCAGCTTGGGCCGGGGGGGCAAGGATACGCAGTATTTT. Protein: CASLGRGGKDTQYF.

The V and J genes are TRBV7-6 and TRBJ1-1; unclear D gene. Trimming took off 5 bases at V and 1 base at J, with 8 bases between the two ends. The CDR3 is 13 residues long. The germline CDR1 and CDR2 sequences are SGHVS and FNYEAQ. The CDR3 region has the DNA TGTGCCAGCAGCACACAGCCGAACACTGAAGCTTTCTTT. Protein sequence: CASSTQPNTEAFF.

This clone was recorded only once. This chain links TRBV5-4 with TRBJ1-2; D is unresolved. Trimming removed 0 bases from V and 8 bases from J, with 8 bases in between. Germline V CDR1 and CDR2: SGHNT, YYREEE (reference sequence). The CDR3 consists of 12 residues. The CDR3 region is CASSLVASGYTF. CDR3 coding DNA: TGTGCCAGCAGCTTGGTAGCTAGCGGCTACACCTTC.

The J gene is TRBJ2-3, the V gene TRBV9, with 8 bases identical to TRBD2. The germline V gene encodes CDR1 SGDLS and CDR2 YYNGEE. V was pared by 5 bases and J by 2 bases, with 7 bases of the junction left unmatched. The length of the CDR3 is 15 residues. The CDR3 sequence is CASSSTSGSTDTQYF. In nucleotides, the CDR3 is TGTGCCAGCAGTTCTACTAGCGGATCCACAGATACGCAGTATTTT.

CDR3 coding DNA: TGTGCCAGCAGCTTGGGGTCCCTTCTAGGAGAGCAGTACTTC. Amino acid sequence: CASSLGSLLGEQYF. V usage is TRBV5-6 and J usage is TRBJ2-7, with D uncertain. V lost 0 bases and J 7 bases, leaving 14 bases between the germline ends. This CDR3 has 14 residues. In germline, CDR1 is SGHDT, CDR2 YYEEEE.

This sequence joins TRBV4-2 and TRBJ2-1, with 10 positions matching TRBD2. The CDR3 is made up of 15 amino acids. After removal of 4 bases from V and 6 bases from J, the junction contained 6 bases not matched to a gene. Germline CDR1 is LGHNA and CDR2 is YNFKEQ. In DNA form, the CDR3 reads TGTGCCAGCAGCCGAGGACTAGCGGAGACCAATGAGCAGTTCTTC. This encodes CASSRGLAETNEQFF.

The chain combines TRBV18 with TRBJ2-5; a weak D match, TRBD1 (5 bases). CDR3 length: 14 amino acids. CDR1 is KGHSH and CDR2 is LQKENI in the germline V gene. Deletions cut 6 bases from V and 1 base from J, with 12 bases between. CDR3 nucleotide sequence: TGTGCCAGCTCGCCAGGACACACCCAAGAGACCCAGTACTTC. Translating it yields CASSPGHTQETQYF.